This T cell receptor beta chain stems from a study of Ad26.COV2.S vaccination and SARS-CoV-2 variants. Study at large: Intramuscular Ad26.COV2.S at 5x10^10 or 1x10^11 viral particles. Points from the study as a whole: Measures of TCR breadth and depth may have fallen short of total T cell responses.

Regarding treatment: roughly 20 received Ad26.COV2.S at low or high dose, single or two shots; several received placebo; per-sample allocation not given. All samples were drawn on day 63, counting from the first vaccine or placebo injection. Sequencing used immunoSEQ multiplex PCR; TCRdb keeps in-frame clones, though not all of them. The data show around 340,000 clones, 88% seen once. With regard to this clone: Its antigen remains unidentified.

The J segment lost 5 bases and the V segment lost 4 bases, leaving 10 bases of the junction unmatched. The CDR3 runs to 16 residues. Germline CDR1 and CDR2: SGHDN and FVKESK. Sequencing was performed on peripheral blood, taken in a trial of Ad26.COV2.S vaccine versus placebo. The origin of this receptor is a person aged 18-60 years who received the Ad26.COV2.S COVID-19 vaccine or a placebo. The chain is built from TRBV14 and TRBJ2-7; 11 bases line up with TRBD1. CDR3 DNA sequence: TGTGCCAGCAGCCTCCGGGACAGGGGGATTCTGAACGAGCAGTACTTC. Translating gives CASSLRDRGILNEQYF.